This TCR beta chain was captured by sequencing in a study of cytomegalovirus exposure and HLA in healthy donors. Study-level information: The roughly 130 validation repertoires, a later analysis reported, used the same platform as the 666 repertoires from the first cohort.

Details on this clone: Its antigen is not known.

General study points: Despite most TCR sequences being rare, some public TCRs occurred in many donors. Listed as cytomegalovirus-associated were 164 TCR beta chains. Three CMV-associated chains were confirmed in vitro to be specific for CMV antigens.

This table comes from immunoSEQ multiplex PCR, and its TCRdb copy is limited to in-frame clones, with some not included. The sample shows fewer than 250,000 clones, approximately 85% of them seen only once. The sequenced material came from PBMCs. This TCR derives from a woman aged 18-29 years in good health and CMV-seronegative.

The CDR3 sequence: CASSPRQGADYGYTF. In nucleotides, the CDR3 is TGTGCCAGCAGCCCCCGACAGGGGGCGGACTATGGCTACACCTTC. The chain has TRBV5-4 and TRBJ1-2; TRBD1 matches 10 bases. After removal of 4 bases from V and 3 bases from J, the junction contained 6 bases not matched to a gene. Germline V CDR1 and CDR2: SGHNT, YYREEE (reference sequence). The CDR3 covers 15 residues.